This T cell receptor (beta chain) was captured by sequencing in a study of a mutant IDH1 vaccine in newly diagnosed glioma. Study-wide background: Patients under treatment included 62.5% males and approximately 38% females and had a mean age of roughly 43 years. Radiotherapy, temozolomide, or both had been given previously, and both were given to most. Study-wide results and caveats: Pseudoprogression apparently lacked any relation to changes in top peripheral T cell clonotypes.

Of note for this clone: Antigen: not known.

Germline V CDR1 and CDR2: MDHEN, SYDVKM. CDR3 length: 13 amino acids. Trimming at V came to 8 bases and at J to 4 bases, leaving 7 bases not matched to a gene. Time point noted: baseline, week 1 (first vaccination visit). Treatment described: pre-vaccination baseline after standard-of-care therapy. Repertoires were generated with immunoSEQ multiplex PCR, while TCRdb's copy carries only in-frame clones and drops some. This table holds tens of thousands of clones, 75% to 95% found once. The chain couples TRBV28 to TRBJ2-5; TRBD2 matches at 7 bases. Sequences were derived from PBMCs, sampled from a glioma patient treated with radiotherapy, temozolomide or both. The sequence was collected from a man aged 50-60 years with glioma. CDR3 sequence: CASGRWGGETQYF. The DNA of the CDR3 is TGTGCCAGCGGGAGGTGGGGGGGAGAGACCCAGTACTTC.